This entry describes one TCR beta chain. Each CDR3 protein is one row after TCRdb ran MiXCR on the RT-PCR reads. In the table there are over 150,000 distinct CDR3 sequences, 35% to 50% of which are singletons. This sample is part of a study of patients and donors after allogeneic stem cell transplantation. This receptor was taken from a human donor who was either an allogeneic HSCT recipient or a stem cell or donor lymphocyte infusion donor (not recorded which). It is not recorded whose cells these are; they may come from a transplant donor. Sequenced sample: blood, either unsorted or a sorted T cell fraction (not recorded which).

The CDR3 loop is CASIRRLAGDSYNEQFF. As DNA, the CDR3 is TGTGCCAGCATTCGGCGGCTAGCGGGAGATAGTTACAATGAGCAGTTCTTC. This sequence joins TRBV2 and TRBJ2-1, with 10 bases identical to TRBD2. Trimming at V came to 7 bases and at J to 4 bases, leaving 13 bases not matched to a gene. In germline, CDR1 is SNHLY, CDR2 FYNNEI. The CDR3 covers 17 residues.